The present entry profiles one TCR beta chain with its context. This record belongs to a study of blood T cell repertoires in COVID-19. Study context: Spain, Italy and the United States supplied samples that represented acute and convalescent COVID-19. PBMCs, B-cell-depleted T cells, or T cells provided the cDNA or gDNA that made up the material.

In the original processing: Scientists estimated how many nucleated cells there were by amplifying reference gene primers. Only in-frame clones appear in the TCRdb table, and some are missing; sequencing was by immunoSEQ multiplex PCR. V, J and clone size are taken as reported in that table, and D and trimming were inferred from the DNA itself. This sample yields 27,000 or so clones, of which about 90% are seen a single time; 7% to 8% belongs to the top ten. Sequenced sample: peripheral blood. This clonotype originated in a woman between 50 and 59 years old with active COVID-19.

The CDR3 DNA follows: TGTGCCAGCACTATAACCGGACAGAGCACAGATACGCAGTATTTT. Protein product: CASTITGQSTDTQYF. The chain combines TRBV7-3 with TRBJ2-3; D perhaps matches TRBD1 (6 bases). This CDR3 comprises 15 residues. With 7 bases removed from V and 0 bases from J, the gap between germline ends came to 14 bases. Germline values: CDR1 SGHTA, CDR2 FQGTGA.